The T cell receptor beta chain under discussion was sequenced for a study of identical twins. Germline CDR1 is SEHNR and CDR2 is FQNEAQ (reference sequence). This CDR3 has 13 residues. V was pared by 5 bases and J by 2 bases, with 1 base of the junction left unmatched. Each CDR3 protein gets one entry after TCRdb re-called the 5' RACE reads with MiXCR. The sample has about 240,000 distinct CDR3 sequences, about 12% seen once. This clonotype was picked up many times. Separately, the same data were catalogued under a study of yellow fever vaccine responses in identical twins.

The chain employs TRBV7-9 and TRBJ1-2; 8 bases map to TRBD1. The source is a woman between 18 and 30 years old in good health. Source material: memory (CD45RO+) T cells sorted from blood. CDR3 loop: CASSTGGNYGYTF. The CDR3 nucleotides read TGTGCCAGCAGCACAGGGGGAAACTATGGCTACACCTTC.